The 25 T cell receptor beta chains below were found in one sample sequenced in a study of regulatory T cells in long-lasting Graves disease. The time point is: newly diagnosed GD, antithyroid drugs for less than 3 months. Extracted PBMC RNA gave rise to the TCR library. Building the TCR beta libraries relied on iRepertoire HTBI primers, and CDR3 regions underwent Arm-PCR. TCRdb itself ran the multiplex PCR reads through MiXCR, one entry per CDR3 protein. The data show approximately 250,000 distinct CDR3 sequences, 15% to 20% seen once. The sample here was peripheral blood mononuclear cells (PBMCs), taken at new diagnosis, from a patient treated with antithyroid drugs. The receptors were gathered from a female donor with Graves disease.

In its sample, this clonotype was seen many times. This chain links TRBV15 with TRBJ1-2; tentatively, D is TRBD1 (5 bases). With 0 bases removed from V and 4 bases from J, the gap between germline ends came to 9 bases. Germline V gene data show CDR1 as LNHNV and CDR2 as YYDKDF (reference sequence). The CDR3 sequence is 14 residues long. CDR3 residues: CATSRDRGTYGYTF. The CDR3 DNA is TGTGCCACCAGCAGAGATCGGGGGACCTATGGCTACACCTTC.

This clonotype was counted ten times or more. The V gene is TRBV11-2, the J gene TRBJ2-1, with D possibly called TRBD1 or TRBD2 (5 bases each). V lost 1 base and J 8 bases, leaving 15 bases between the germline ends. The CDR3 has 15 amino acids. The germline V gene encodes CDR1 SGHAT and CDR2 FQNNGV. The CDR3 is CASSLVGGSGDEQFF. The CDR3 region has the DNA TGTGCCAGCAGCTTAGTTGGGGGTTCTGGGGATGAGCAGTTCTTC.

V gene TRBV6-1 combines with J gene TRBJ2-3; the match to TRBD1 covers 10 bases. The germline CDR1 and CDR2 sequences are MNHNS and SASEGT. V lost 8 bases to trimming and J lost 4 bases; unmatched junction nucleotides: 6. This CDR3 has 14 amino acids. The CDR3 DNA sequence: TGTGCCAGCGGGCGGACAGGGGGATCAGATACGCAGTATTTT. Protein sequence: CASGRTGGSDTQYF.

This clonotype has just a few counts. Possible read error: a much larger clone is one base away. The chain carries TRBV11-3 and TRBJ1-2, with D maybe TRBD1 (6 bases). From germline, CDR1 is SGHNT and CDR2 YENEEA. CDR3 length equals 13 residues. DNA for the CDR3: TGTGCCAGCACCTATACAGGGAGCTATGGCCACACCTTC. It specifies CASTYTGSYGHTF.

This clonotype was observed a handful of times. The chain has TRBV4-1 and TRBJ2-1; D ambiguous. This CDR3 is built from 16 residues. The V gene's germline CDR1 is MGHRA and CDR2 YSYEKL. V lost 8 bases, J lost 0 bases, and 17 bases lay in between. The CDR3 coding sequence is TGCGCCAGCCAGCCAAACGCTCAGAGCTCCTACAATGAGCAGTTCTTC. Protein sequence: CASQPNAQSSYNEQFF.

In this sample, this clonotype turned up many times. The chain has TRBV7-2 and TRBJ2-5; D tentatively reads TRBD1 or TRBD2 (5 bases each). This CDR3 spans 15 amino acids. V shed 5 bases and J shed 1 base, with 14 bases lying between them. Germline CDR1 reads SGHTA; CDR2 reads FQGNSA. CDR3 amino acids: CASSPPGTVQETQYF. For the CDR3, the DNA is TGTGCCAGCAGCCCCCCCGGGACGGTCCAAGAGACCCAGTACTTC.

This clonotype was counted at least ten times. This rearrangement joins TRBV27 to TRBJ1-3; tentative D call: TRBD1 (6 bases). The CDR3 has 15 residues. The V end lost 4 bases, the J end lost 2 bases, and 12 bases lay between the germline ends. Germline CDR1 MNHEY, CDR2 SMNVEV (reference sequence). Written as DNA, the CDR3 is TGTGCCAGCAGTTACACAGGGAGGACTGGAAACACCATATATTTT. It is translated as CASSYTGRTGNTIYF.

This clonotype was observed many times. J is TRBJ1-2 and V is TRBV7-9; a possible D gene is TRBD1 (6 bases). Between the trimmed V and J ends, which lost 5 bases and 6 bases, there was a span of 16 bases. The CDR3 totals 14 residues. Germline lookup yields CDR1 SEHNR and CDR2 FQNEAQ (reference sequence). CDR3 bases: TGTGCCAGCAGCCTACTACAGGGAATTGATGGCTACACCTTC. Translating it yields CASSLLQGIDGYTF. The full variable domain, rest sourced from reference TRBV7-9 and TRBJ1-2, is DTGVSQNPRHKITKRGQNVTFRCDPISEHNRLYWYRQTLGQGPEFLTYFQNEAQLEKSRLLSDRFSAERPKGSFSTLEIQRTEQGDSAMYLCASSLLQGIDGYTFGSGTRLTVV.

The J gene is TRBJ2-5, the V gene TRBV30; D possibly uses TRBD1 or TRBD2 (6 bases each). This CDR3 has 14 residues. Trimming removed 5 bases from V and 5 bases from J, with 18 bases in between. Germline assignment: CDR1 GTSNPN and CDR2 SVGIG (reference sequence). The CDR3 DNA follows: TGTGCCTGGGGGACCGGGGGCGCGGGGGAGACCCAGTACTTC. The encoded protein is CAWGTGGAGETQYF.

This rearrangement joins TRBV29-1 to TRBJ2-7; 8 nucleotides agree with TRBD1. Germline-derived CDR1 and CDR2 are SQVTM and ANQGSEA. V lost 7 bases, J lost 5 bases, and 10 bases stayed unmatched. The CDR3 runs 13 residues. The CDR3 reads CSAEQGAGNEQYF. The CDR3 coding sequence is TGCAGCGCAGAGCAGGGGGCTGGCAACGAGCAGTACTTC.

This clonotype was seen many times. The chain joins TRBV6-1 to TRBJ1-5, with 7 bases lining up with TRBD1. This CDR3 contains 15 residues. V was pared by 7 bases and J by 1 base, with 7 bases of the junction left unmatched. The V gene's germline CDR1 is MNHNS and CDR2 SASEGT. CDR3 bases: TGTGCCAGCAAGTCAGGGGGTTGGAGCAATCAGCCCCAGCATTTT. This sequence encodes CASKSGGWSNQPQHF.

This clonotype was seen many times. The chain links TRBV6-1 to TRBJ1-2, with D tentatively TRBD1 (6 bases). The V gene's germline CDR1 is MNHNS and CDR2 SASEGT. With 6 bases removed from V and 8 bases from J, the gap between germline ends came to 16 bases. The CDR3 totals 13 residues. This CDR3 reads CASRVDRLEGYTF. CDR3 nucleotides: TGTGCCAGCAGGGTTGACAGGTTGGAGGGCTACACCTTC.

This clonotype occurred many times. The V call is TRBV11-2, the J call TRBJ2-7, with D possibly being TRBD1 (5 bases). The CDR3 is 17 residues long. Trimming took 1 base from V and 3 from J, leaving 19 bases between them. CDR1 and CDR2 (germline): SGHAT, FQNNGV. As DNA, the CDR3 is TGTGCCAGCAGCTTAGGTCAGGGTCTGCGGCCCCACTACGAGCAGTACTTC. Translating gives CASSLGQGLRPHYEQYF.

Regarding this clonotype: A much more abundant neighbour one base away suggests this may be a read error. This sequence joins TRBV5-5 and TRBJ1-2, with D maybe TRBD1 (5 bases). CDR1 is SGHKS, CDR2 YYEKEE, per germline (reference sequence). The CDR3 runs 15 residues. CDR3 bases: TGTGCCAGCAGCTTGGGTAGGGGCCCCAGCTATGGCTGCACCTTC. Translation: CASSLGRGPSYGCTF.

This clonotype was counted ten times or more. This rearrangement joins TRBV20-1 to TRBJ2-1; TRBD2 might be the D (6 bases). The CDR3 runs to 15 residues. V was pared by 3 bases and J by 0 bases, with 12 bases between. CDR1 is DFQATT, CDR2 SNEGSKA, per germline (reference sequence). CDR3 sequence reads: CSASSGGSSYNEQFF. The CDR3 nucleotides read TGCAGTGCTAGCAGTGGGGGGAGCTCCTACAATGAGCAGTTCTTC.

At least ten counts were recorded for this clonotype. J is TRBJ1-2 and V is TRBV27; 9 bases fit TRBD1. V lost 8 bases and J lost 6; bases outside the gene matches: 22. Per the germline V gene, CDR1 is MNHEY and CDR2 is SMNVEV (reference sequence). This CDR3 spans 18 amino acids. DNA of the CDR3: TGTGCCAGCCACCCCTTGCGCTTTAGTGGACAGGGGTTTGATGGCTACACCTTC. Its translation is CASHPLRFSGQGFDGYTF.

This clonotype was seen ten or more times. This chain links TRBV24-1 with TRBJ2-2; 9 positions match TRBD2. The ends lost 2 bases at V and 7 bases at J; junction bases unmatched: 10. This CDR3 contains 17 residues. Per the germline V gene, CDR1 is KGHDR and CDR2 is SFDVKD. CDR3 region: CATSDSLSGSRVGELFF. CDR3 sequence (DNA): TGTGCCACCAGTGATTCCCTTAGCGGGAGCCGAGTCGGGGAGCTGTTTTTT.

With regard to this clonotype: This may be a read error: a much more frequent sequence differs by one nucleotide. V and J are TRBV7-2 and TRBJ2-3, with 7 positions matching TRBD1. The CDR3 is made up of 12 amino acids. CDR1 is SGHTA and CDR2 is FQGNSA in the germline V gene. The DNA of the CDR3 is TGTGCCAGCGGCCTCATCTCGACAGGGAGCCTCTTT. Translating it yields CASGLISTGSLF.

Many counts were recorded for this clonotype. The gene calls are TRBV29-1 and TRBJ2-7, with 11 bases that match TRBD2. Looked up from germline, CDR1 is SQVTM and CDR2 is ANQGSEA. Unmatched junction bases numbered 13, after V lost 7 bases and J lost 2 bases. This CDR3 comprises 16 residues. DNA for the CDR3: TGCAGCGGTGCCACGCCCGGGACTAGCGGAACCTACGAGCAGTACTTC. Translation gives CSGATPGTSGTYEQYF.

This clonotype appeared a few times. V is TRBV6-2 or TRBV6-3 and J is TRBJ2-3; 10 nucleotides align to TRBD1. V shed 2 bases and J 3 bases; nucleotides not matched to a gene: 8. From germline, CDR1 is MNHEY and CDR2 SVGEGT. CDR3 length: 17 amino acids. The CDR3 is CASSYGWGQGQTDTQYF. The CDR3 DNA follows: TGTGCCAGCAGTTACGGGTGGGGACAGGGGCAAACAGATACGCAGTATTTT.

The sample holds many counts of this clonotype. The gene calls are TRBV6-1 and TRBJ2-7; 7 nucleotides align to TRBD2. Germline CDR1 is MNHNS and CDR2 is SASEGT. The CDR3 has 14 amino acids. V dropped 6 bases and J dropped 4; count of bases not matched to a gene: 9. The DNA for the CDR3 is TGTGCCAGCAGGAGGACGGCGGGGGTTTACGAGCAGTACTTC. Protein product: CASRRTAGVYEQYF.

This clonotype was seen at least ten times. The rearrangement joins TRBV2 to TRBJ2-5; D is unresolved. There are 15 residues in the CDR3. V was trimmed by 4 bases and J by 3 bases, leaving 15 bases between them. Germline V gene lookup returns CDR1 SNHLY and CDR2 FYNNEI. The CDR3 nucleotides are TGTGCCAGCAGTGTTTTTTTACCTGATAAAGAGACCCAGTACTTC. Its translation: CASSVFLPDKETQYF. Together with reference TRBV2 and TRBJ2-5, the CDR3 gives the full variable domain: EPEVTQTPSHQVTQMGQEVILRCVPISNHLYFYWYRQILGQKVEFLVSFYNNEISEKSEIFDDQFSVERPDGSNFTLKIRSTKLEDSAMYFCASSVFLPDKETQYFGPGTRLLVL.

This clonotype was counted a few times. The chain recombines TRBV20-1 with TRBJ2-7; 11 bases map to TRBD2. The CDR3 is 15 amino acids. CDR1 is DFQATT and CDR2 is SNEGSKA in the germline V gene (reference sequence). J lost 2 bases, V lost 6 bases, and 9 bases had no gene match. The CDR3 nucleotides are TGCAGTGCCAGACAGCTAGCGGGAGGAGCCTACGAGCAGTACTTC. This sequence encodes CSARQLAGGAYEQYF.

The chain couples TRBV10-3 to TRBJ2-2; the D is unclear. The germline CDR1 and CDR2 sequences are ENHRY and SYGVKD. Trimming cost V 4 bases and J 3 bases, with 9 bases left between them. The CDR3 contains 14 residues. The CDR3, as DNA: TGTGCCATCAGTGGGGGTTGGGACACCGGGGAGCTGTTTTTT. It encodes CAISGGWDTGELFF.

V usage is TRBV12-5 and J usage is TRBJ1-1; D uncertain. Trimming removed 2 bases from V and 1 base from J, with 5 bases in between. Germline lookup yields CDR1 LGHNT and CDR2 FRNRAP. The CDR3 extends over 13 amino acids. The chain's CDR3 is CASGLFGNTEAFF. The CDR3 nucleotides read TGTGCTAGTGGTTTGTTCGGGAACACTGAAGCTTTCTTT.